This T cell receptor (beta chain) was observed in a study of Graves' ophthalmopathy and Graves' hyperthyroidism. Findings and limits, study-wide: As the model predicted ophthalmopathy progression, it achieved a sensitivity of 55% to 71% and a specificity of around 73%.

Amplified TCR beta CDR3 regions were obtained using RNA transcripts as template. HTBI-primed first-round RT-PCR preceded second-round multiplex PCR. From the multiplex PCR reads, TCRdb called clonotypes with MiXCR, one entry per CDR3 protein. The table shows roughly 400,000 distinct CDR3 sequences, with 17% occurring only once. This clonotype was detected ten times or more. Antigen specificity is unknown. The sample comprised peripheral blood. The receptor's source is an adult woman with stable Graves' hyperthyroidism.

Written as DNA, the CDR3 is TGTGCCAGCAGCGTAGTAGCGACCACCTACGAGCAGTACTTC. Its protein product is CASSVVATTYEQYF. J is TRBJ2-7 and V is TRBV9, with D tentatively TRBD2 (5 bases). CDR3 size: 14 residues. Deletions cut 0 bases from V and 2 bases from J, with 9 bases between. The V gene's germline CDR1 is SGDLS and CDR2 YYNGEE. Full variable domain (outside the CDR3, taken from reference TRBV9 and TRBJ2-7): DSGVTQTPKHLITATGQRVTLRCSPRSGDLSVYWYQQSLDQGLQFLIQYYNGEERAKGNILERFSAQQFPDLHSELNLSSLELGDSALYFCASSVVATTYEQYFGPGTRLTVT.